Listed below are T cell receptor beta chains from one sample, sequenced in a study of human thymus T cells. The data were produced by immunoSEQ multiplex PCR, yet TCRdb's version contains in-frame clones alone and is incomplete. The sample yields about 60,000 clones, nearly 95% seen once. Sequenced input: blood. The receptors were gathered from a boy under two years old with a congenital heart defect but otherwise immunologically healthy. Each CDR3 is given with its conserved first and last residue. The order of the fields is CDR3 protein, CDR3 DNA, J gene, V gene, clone size, D gene. The D gene is left open where the match is weak. Clone size is stated in some rows and not others, as once, few, many or a class when expanded.

CASSQGQGVTYEQYF	TGCGCCAGCAGCCAAGGACAGGGGGTAACCTACGAGCAGTACTTC	TRBJ2-7	TRBV4-3	NA	TRBD1
CASSPGLAKYNEQFF	TGTGCCAGCTCACCCGGGCTAGCGAAATACAATGAGCAGTTCTTC	TRBJ2-1	TRBV7-6	NA	NA
CASTGLAGFSYNEQFF	TGTGCCAGCACCGGACTAGCGGGATTTTCCTACAATGAGCAGTTCTTC	TRBJ2-1	TRBV6-6	NA	TRBD2
CASSKVRQGAHSDTQYF	TGTGCCAGCAGCAAAGTCCGACAGGGGGCGCATTCAGATACGCAGTATTTT	TRBJ2-3	TRBV21-1	once	NA
CASSLSVIVAYEQYF	TGTGCCAGCAGCCTCTCGGTGATAGTGGCCTACGAGCAGTACTTC	TRBJ2-7	TRBV7-2	NA	NA
CASQLRDTEAFF	TGTGCCAGCCAACTCAGGGACACTGAAGCTTTCTTT	TRBJ1-1	TRBV18	NA	NA
CASSFGAGGEKLFF	TGTGCCAGCAGCTTTGGGGCAGGGGGAGAAAAACTGTTTTTT	TRBJ1-4	TRBV7-3	NA	TRBD1
CASRAHGWGETQYF	TGTGCCAGCAGGGCTCACGGTTGGGGAGAGACCCAGTACTTC	TRBJ2-5	TRBV2	NA	NA
CASSNGLAGDEQFF	TGTGCCAGCAGTAACGGACTAGCGGGGGATGAGCAGTTCTTC	TRBJ2-1	TRBV6-1	NA	TRBD2
CSVELLAERGDTQYF	TGCAGCGTTGAACTGTTAGCGGAACGTGGGGATACGCAGTATTTT	TRBJ2-3	TRBV29-1	NA	NA
CASSPTGGPYEQYF	TGTGCCAGCAGCCCGACAGGGGGCCCCTACGAGCAGTACTTC	TRBJ2-7	TRBV7-9	NA	TRBD1
CASSLTGTTYEQYF	TGTGCCAGCAGCTTGACCGGGACAACCTACGAGCAGTACTTC	TRBJ2-7	TRBV7-6	NA	NA
CASRFGGAEYEQFF	TGTGCCAGCAGATTCGGGGGGGCCGAGTATGAGCAGTTCTTC	TRBJ2-1	TRBV7-2	NA	TRBD2
CASSQAEGGYTEAFF	TGCGCCAGCAGCCAAGCCGAGGGCGGGTACACTGAAGCTTTCTTT	TRBJ1-1	TRBV4-1	NA	NA
CASSLGGASNQPQHF	TGCGCCAGCAGCTTAGGCGGGGCGAGCAATCAGCCCCAGCATTTT	TRBJ1-5	TRBV5-1	NA	NA
CASSPGTPANIQYF	TGTGCCAGCTCACCAGGGACCCCCGCGAACATTCAGTACTTC	TRBJ2-4	TRBV18	NA	NA
CASSLWQGNTEAFF	TGTGCCAGCAGTTTATGGCAGGGGAACACTGAAGCTTTCTTT	TRBJ1-1	TRBV28	NA	NA
CASSLGFEQFF	TGTGCCAGCAGTTTAGGGTTTGAGCAGTTCTTC	TRBJ2-1	TRBV27	NA	NA
CASSQVDGATYEQYF	TGCGCCAGCAGCCAAGTGGATGGGGCCACCTACGAGCAGTACTTC	TRBJ2-7	TRBV4-1	NA	NA
CASSGGQGAADTQYF	TGTGCCAGCAGTGGAGGACAGGGGGCGGCAGATACGCAGTATTTT	TRBJ2-3	TRBV6-1	NA	TRBD1
CASSPPEPGANVLTF	TGTGCCAGCTCACCACCGGAACCCGGGGCCAACGTCCTGACTTTC	TRBJ2-6	TRBV18	NA	NA
CASSFGDRANTEAFF	TGTGCCAGCAGCTTTGGCGACAGGGCGAACACTGAAGCTTTCTTT	TRBJ1-1	TRBV7-9	NA	TRBD1
CSARDRATQYF	TGCAGTGCTAGAGATCGCGCTACGCAGTATTTT	TRBJ2-3	TRBV20-1	NA	NA
CASSEVRSGQETQYF	TGTGCCAGCAGTGAAGTCCGTAGCGGCCAAGAGACCCAGTACTTC	TRBJ2-5	TRBV6-1	NA	NA
CASSSRGTGEQYF	TGCGCCAGCAGCTCACGCGGGACAGGCGAGCAGTACTTC	TRBJ2-7	TRBV5-1	NA	TRBD1
CASSGLSSTEAFF	TGTGCCAGCAGCGGACTTAGCAGCACTGAAGCTTTCTTT	TRBJ1-1	TRBV5-6	NA	NA
CASSTGYNEQFF	TGTGCCAGCTCAACGGGTTACAATGAGCAGTTCTTC	TRBJ2-1	TRBV18	NA	NA
CASSFSPAREQYF	TGTGCCAGCAGCTTCTCCCCAGCGAGGGAGCAGTACTTC	TRBJ2-7	TRBV11-3	NA	NA
CASSPLLDNEQFF	TGCGCCAGCAGCCCATTATTAGACAATGAGCAGTTCTTC	TRBJ2-1	TRBV4-3	NA	NA
CASSLDRGSYEQYF	TGTGCCAGCAGCTTGGATCGGGGGTCCTACGAGCAGTACTTC	TRBJ2-7	TRBV5-4	once	NA
CASRGSASSYNSPLHF	TGTGCCAGCAGAGGGTCTGCTAGCTCCTATAATTCACCCCTCCACTTT	TRBJ1-6	TRBV27	NA	NA
CSVVGKPSYEQYF	TGCAGCGTTGTAGGCAAACCCTCCTACGAGCAGTACTTC	TRBJ2-7	TRBV29-1	NA	NA
CASSLGRSAYEQYF	TGTGCCAGCAGCTTAGGGCGGTCTGCATACGAGCAGTACTTC	TRBJ2-7	TRBV7-2	NA	NA
CASSGIAGVTGELFF	TGCGCCAGCAGCGGAATCGCGGGAGTGACCGGGGAGCTGTTTTTT	TRBJ2-2	TRBV4-1	NA	TRBD2
CASSTVATPQNTEAFF	TGTGCCAGCTCTACGGTCGCGACACCTCAGAACACTGAAGCTTTCTTT	TRBJ1-1	TRBV18	NA	NA
CASSLNDRSHNEQFF	TGTGCCAGCAGCTTAAACGACAGGTCCCACAATGAGCAGTTCTTC	TRBJ2-1	TRBV7-3	NA	NA
CASSLGDLNTEAFF	TGTGCCAGCAGTTTAGGTGACCTTAACACTGAAGCTTTCTTT	TRBJ1-1	TRBV27	NA	NA
CASSVAPANYGYTF	TGTGCCAGCAGCGTAGCTCCGGCTAACTATGGCTACACCTTC	TRBJ1-2	TRBV9	NA	NA
CASSQPGQGSYGYTF	TGCGCCAGCAGCCAGCCGGGACAGGGTTCCTATGGCTACACCTTC	TRBJ1-2	TRBV4-1	NA	TRBD1
CASSLKGGAEQYF	TGTGCCAGCAGCTTAAAGGGGGGTGCCGAGCAGTACTTC	TRBJ2-7	TRBV7-3	NA	NA
CASSEYIWGNQPQHF	TGTGCCAGCAGTGAATATATATGGGGCAATCAGCCCCAGCATTTT	TRBJ1-5	TRBV25-1	NA	NA
CASSLEGQGAWSTGELFF	TGTGCCAGCAGCTTAGAGGGACAGGGGGCGTGGAGCACCGGGGAGCTGTTTTTT	TRBJ2-2	TRBV11-3	NA	TRBD1
CASSRSIGTGLYEQYF	TGCGCCAGCAGCCGATCGATAGGGACAGGGCTCTACGAGCAGTACTTC	TRBJ2-7	TRBV4-3	NA	TRBD1